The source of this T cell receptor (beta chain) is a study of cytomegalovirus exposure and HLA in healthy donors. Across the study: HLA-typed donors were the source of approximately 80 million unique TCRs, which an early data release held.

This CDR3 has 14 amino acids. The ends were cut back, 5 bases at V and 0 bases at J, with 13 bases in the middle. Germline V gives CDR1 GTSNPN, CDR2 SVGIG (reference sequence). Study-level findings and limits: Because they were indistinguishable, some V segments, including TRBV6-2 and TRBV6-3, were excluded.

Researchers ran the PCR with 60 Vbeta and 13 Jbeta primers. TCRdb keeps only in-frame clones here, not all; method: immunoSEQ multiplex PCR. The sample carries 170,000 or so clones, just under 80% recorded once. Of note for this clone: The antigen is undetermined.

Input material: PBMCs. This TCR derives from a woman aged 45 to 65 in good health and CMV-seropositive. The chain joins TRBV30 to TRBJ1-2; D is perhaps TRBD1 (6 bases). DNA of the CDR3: TGTGCCTGGGCTACAGGGACCACTAACTATGGCTACACCTTC. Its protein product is CAWATGTTNYGYTF.